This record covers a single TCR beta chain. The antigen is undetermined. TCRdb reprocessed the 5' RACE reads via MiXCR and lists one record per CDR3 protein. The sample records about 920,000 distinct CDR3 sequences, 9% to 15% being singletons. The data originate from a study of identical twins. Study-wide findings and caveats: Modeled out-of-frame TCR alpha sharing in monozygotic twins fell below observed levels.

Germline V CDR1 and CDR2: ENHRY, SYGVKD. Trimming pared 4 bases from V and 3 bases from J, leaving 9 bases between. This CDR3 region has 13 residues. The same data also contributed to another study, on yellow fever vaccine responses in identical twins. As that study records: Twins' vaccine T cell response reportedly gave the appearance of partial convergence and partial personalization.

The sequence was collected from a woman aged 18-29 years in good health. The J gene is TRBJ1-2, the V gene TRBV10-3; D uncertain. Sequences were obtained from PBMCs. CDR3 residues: CAISVAGDYGYTF. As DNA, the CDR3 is TGTGCCATCAGTGTGGCAGGAGACTATGGCTACACCTTC.